What follows are 14 T cell receptor beta chains derived from one specimen sequenced in a study of control samples from healthy donors and cancer patients. The table came from immunoSEQ multiplex PCR; TCRdb's copy has only in-frame clones and leaves some out. In the table there are roughly 370,000 clones, approximately 92% of which are singletons. The sample taken for sequencing was PBMCs. The receptor set was obtained from a man between 35 and 55 years old with head and neck cancer.

J is TRBJ2-1 and V is TRBV5-1, with TRBD2 as a possible D gene (5 bases). V was shortened by 4 bases and J by 5 bases, with 13 bases between the two germline ends. Germline lookup yields CDR1 SGHRS and CDR2 YFSETQ. The CDR3 has 14 residues. For the CDR3, the DNA is TGCGCCAGCAGCCCGCAAGGGCGGGACAATGAGCAGTTCTTC. Its translation is CASSPQGRDNEQFF.

This chain's CDR3 is CASSPSSQRGTGELFF. The DNA for the CDR3 is TGTGCCAGCTCACCAAGTTCCCAGCGGGGGACCGGGGAGCTGTTTTTT. The rearrangement joins TRBV18 to TRBJ2-2; 8 nucleotides line up with TRBD2. The CDR3 loop spans 16 amino acids. After removal of 2 bases from V and 5 bases from J, the junction contained 7 bases not matched to a gene. The germline CDR1 and CDR2 sequences are KGHSH and LQKENI.

Comment on this clone: One junction end disagrees with the germline gene, perhaps due to a read error. J is TRBJ2-7 and V is TRBV30; tentative D call: TRBD2 (6 bases). Germline V gene sequence: CDR1 GTSNPN, CDR2 SVGIG (reference sequence). The CDR3 totals 17 residues. The CDR3 DNA reads TGTGCCTGGAGTGCCCATTTTGGGACTTATTCCTCCGACGAGCAGTACTTC. Encoded protein: CAWSAHFGTYSSDEQYF.

The chain uses TRBV7-2 and TRBJ2-3; D is possibly TRBD1 or TRBD2 (5 bases each). V was clipped by 3 bases and J by 5 bases, with 9 bases between them. Germline CDR1 and CDR2: SGHTA and FQGNSA. The CDR3 consists of 13 residues. In DNA form, the CDR3 reads TGTGCCAGCAGCTTGCCAGGGAGAGATACGCAGTATTTT. This sequence encodes CASSLPGRDTQYF.

The genes are TRBV3-1 (or the pseudogene TRBV3-2) and TRBJ1-4; possibly TRBD1 for D (5 bases). Per germline, CDR1 LGHDT and CDR2 YNNKEL (reference sequence). The CDR3 loop spans 14 amino acids. Trimming cost V 0 bases and J 14 bases, with 16 bases left between them. CDR3 DNA: TGTGCCAGCAGCCAAGATCTAGGGGTGCCTCTGCTGTTTTTT. Translated, it gives CASSQDLGVPLLFF.

The rearrangement uses TRBV30 and TRBJ1-5, with 7 bases matching TRBD1. Germline V gene sequence: CDR1 GTSNPN, CDR2 SVGIG (reference sequence). The CDR3 is made up of 15 amino acids. V gave up 2 bases and J gave up 3 bases; unmatched junction bases: 7. The CDR3 sequence: CAWSSGTAYNQPQHF. CDR3 coding DNA: TGTGCCTGGAGTTCCGGGACAGCCTACAATCAGCCCCAGCATTTT.

The V call is TRBV29-1, the J call TRBJ1-2; no definite D call. The germline V and J ends were trimmed by 6 bases and 3 bases, with 11 bases remaining between them. The length of the CDR3 is 12 residues. Germline V lookup: CDR1 SQVTM, CDR2 ANQGSEA. The CDR3 spells CSVRGGDYGYTF. In nucleotides, the CDR3 is TGCAGCGTCCGAGGCGGGGACTATGGCTACACCTTC.

Concerning this clone itself: A read error may produce the germline difference seen at one junction end. This chain links TRBV7-7 with TRBJ2-2; TRBD2 might be the D (6 bases). Per germline, CDR1 SSHAT and CDR2 FNYEAQ (reference sequence). The CDR3 spans 19 residues. The CDR3 nucleotides read TGTGCTAGCAGCTTACGGGGCTCGGGCGGGGTTACGAACACCGGGGAGCTGTTTTTT. The encoded protein is CASSLRGSGGVTNTGELFF. Complete variable domain (other parts from reference TRBV7-7 and TRBJ2-2): GAGVSQSPRYKVTKRGQDVTLRCDPISSHATLYWYQQALGQGPEFLTYFNYEAQPDKSGLPSDRFSAERPEGSISTLTIQRTEQRDSAMYRCASSLRGSGGVTNTGELFFGEGSRLTVL.

V is TRBV7-3 and J is TRBJ2-5; 9 bases are shared with TRBD1. From germline, CDR1 is SGHTA and CDR2 FQGTGA. The CDR3 totals 15 residues. Trimming at V came to 5 bases and at J to 3 bases, leaving 7 bases not matched to a gene. CDR3 amino acids: CASSLLGQGKETQYF. The DNA for the CDR3 is TGTGCCAGCAGCCTCCTCGGACAGGGGAAAGAGACCCAGTACTTC.

A single count supports this clone. The chain combines TRBV20-1 with TRBJ2-6; either TRBD1 or TRBD2 may fit D (5 bases each). The CDR3 spans 18 residues. The V gene lost 3 bases and the J gene lost 3 bases, with 21 bases spanning the gap. Germline values: CDR1 DFQATT, CDR2 SNEGSKA (reference sequence). CDR3 in amino acids: CSASHPGPSTDGANVLTF. CDR3 DNA: TGCAGTGCTAGTCACCCGGGACCCTCCACGGATGGGGCCAACGTCCTGACTTTC.

This clone showed up just a few times. The gene calls are TRBV19 and TRBJ2-7, with 10 bases fitting TRBD1. V was clipped by 5 bases and J by 6 bases; unmatched bases: 10. From germline, CDR1 is LNHDA and CDR2 SQIVND (reference sequence). The CDR3 has 15 residues. Written as DNA, the CDR3 is TGTGCCAGTAGTGTAACCGGGACAGGGGATTTCGAGCAGTACTTC. This gives the protein CASSVTGTGDFEQYF. Together with reference TRBV19 and TRBJ2-7, the CDR3 gives the full variable domain: DGGITQSPKYLFRKEGQNVTLSCEQNLNHDAMYWYRQDPGQGLRLIYYSQIVNDFQKGDIAEGYSVSREKKESFPLTVTSAQKNPTAFYLCASSVTGTGDFEQYFGPGTRLTVT.

The rearrangement uses TRBV18 and TRBJ1-2, with D unresolved. The ends were cut back, 3 bases at V and 0 bases at J, with 5 bases in the middle. The CDR3 runs to 13 residues. Germline V gene lookup returns CDR1 KGHSH and CDR2 LQKENI. The CDR3 sequence is CASSPTSNYGYTF. As DNA, the CDR3 is TGTGCCAGCTCACCCACCTCTAACTATGGCTACACCTTC.

The genes are TRBV19 and TRBJ1-3; D is undetermined. The CDR3 has 14 amino acids. CDR1 is LNHDA, CDR2 SQIVND, per germline (reference sequence). V lost 9 bases to trimming and J lost 0 bases, with 12 bases between them. The CDR3 bases are TGTGCCAGCCCCGGACGGTACTCTGGAAACACCATATATTTT. Amino acid sequence: CASPGRYSGNTIYF.

V and J are TRBV2 and TRBJ2-2; D unclear. This CDR3 has 14 amino acids. Germline assignment: CDR1 SNHLY and CDR2 FYNNEI. V shed 7 bases and J shed 1 base, with 10 bases lying between them. CDR3 coding DNA: TGTGCCAGCAAAATGGACGGGAACACCGGGGAGCTGTTTTTT. It is translated as CASKMDGNTGELFF.